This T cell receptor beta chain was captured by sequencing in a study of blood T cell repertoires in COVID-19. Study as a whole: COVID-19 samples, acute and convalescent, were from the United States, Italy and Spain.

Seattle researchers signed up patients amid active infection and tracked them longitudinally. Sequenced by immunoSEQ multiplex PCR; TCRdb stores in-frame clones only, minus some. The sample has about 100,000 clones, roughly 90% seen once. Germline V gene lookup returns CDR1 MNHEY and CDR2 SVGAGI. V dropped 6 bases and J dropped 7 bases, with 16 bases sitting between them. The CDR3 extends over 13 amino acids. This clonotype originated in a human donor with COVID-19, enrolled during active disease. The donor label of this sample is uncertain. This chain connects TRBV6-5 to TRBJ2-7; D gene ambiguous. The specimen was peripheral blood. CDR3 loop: CASRTNVGSEQYF. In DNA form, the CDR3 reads TGTGCCAGCAGAACAAATGTGGGCTCGGAGCAGTACTTC.